A selection of T cell receptor beta chains follows, all from one sample in a study of cytomegalovirus exposure and HLA in healthy donors. TCRdb's table, derived via immunoSEQ multiplex PCR, lists solely in-frame clones and lacks some. The sample holds some 150,000 clones, around three quarters seen once. Sequenced: PBMCs. These receptors were obtained from a man in his forties in good health and CMV-seropositive. CDR3s include the opening cysteine and the closing phenylalanine or tryptophan. A D gene is named only where the DNA matches it firmly. Part of the rows lack a size; the others show once, few, many or a class for expanded clones.

j_call: TRBJ1-2
clone_size: NA
v_call: TRBV6-1
cdr3_length: 14
d_call: NA
cdr3_nt: TGTGCCAGCAGTCCCCGACTGGACTATTATGGCTACACCTTC
cdr3_aa: CASSPRLDYYGYTF

j_call: TRBJ2-2
clone_size: NA
v_call: TRBV19
cdr3_length: 14
d_call: NA
cdr3_nt: TGTGCCAGTAGTATGGTACAGGGCAGCGGGGAGCTGTTTTTT
cdr3_aa: CASSMVQGSGELFF

j_call: TRBJ1-5
clone_size: NA
v_call: TRBV6-4
cdr3_length: 13
d_call: NA
cdr3_nt: TGTGCCAGCAGTGAGGGAGGGGGTCAGCCCCAGCATTTT
cdr3_aa: CASSEGGGQPQHF

j_call: TRBJ2-3
clone_size: NA
v_call: TRBV2
cdr3_length: 15
d_call: NA
cdr3_nt: TGTGCCAGCAGCCAGCCGGCCCTCACGGGAGATACGCAGTATTTT
cdr3_aa: CASSQPALTGDTQYF

j_call: TRBJ2-7
clone_size: NA
v_call: TRBV5-1
cdr3_length: 16
d_call: TRBD1
cdr3_nt: TGCGCCAGCAGCCCCTTCGACAGGGTAGGGTCCTACGAGCAGTACTTC
cdr3_aa: CASSPFDRVGSYEQYF

j_call: TRBJ1-1
clone_size: few
v_call: TRBV5-6
cdr3_length: 14
d_call: NA
cdr3_nt: TGTGCCAGCAGCTTTAAACAGAGGAACACTGAAGCTTTCTTT
cdr3_aa: CASSFKQRNTEAFF

j_call: TRBJ2-5
clone_size: few
v_call: TRBV7-9
cdr3_length: 16
d_call: NA
cdr3_nt: TGTGCCAGCAGCCCCCGGACAGCCCGGAAACAAGAGACCCAGTACTTC
cdr3_aa: CASSPRTARKQETQYF

j_call: TRBJ2-3
clone_size: NA
v_call: TRBV6-1
cdr3_length: 14
d_call: NA
cdr3_nt: TGTGCCAGCAGGCTACAGGGTAGCACAGATACGCAGTATTTT
cdr3_aa: CASRLQGSTDTQYF

j_call: TRBJ2-7
clone_size: NA
v_call: TRBV7-6
cdr3_length: 14
d_call: NA
cdr3_nt: TGTGCCAGCAGCTTGACACAGGGTCCCTACGAGCAGTACTTC
cdr3_aa: CASSLTQGPYEQYF

j_call: TRBJ1-4
clone_size: NA
v_call: TRBV14
cdr3_length: 12
d_call: NA
cdr3_nt: TGTGCCAGCAGTGAGACAGAGGCAAAACTGTTTTTT
cdr3_aa: CASSETEAKLFF

j_call: TRBJ1-4
clone_size: NA
v_call: TRBV29-1
cdr3_length: 14
d_call: TRBD1
cdr3_nt: TGCAGCGTCTTCGAACAGGGGACTAATGAAAAACTGTTTTTT
cdr3_aa: CSVFEQGTNEKLFF

j_call: TRBJ2-5
clone_size: NA
v_call: TRBV11-3
cdr3_length: 15
d_call: NA
cdr3_nt: TGTGCCAGCAGCTTAGGACAGGTCCCAAGAGGGACCCAGTACTTC
cdr3_aa: CASSLGQVPRGTQYF

j_call: TRBJ1-1
clone_size: NA
v_call: TRBV5-4
cdr3_length: 15
d_call: TRBD1
cdr3_nt: TGTGCCAGCAGCACCATCCAGGGGGCCTACACTGAAGCTTTCTTT
cdr3_aa: CASSTIQGAYTEAFF

j_call: TRBJ1-2
clone_size: NA
v_call: TRBV5-4
cdr3_length: 14
d_call: NA
cdr3_nt: TGTGCCAGCAGCCGGACCGGGACTAACTATGGCTACACCTTC
cdr3_aa: CASSRTGTNYGYTF

j_call: TRBJ2-5
clone_size: NA
v_call: TRBV28
cdr3_length: 13
d_call: TRBD1
cdr3_nt: TGTGCCAGCAGAGGGACAGGGGCGGAGACCCAGTACTTC
cdr3_aa: CASRGTGAETQYF

j_call: TRBJ2-3
clone_size: NA
v_call: TRBV12-1
cdr3_length: 17
d_call: NA
cdr3_nt: TGTGCCAGCAGCTTTTTTGTGGGGGGGGCCCTCACAGATACGCAGTATTTT
cdr3_aa: CASSFFVGGALTDTQYF

j_call: TRBJ1-1
clone_size: NA
v_call: TRBV30
cdr3_length: 16
d_call: NA
cdr3_nt: TGTGCCTGGAGTCGTTGGACCGGGACACAGAACACTGAAGCTTTCTTT
cdr3_aa: CAWSRWTGTQNTEAFF

j_call: TRBJ2-3
clone_size: NA
v_call: TRBV18
cdr3_length: 14
d_call: NA
cdr3_nt: TGTGCCAGCTCACGAGAAGGAGGGCCAGATACGCAGTATTTT
cdr3_aa: CASSREGGPDTQYF

j_call: TRBJ2-7
clone_size: NA
v_call: TRBV28
cdr3_length: 15
d_call: NA
cdr3_nt: TGTGCCAGCAGTTTAGCGCCGGGATTCTCCTACGAGCAGTACTTC
cdr3_aa: CASSLAPGFSYEQYF

j_call: TRBJ1-3
clone_size: NA
v_call: TRBV18
cdr3_length: 16
d_call: NA
cdr3_nt: TGTGCCAGCTCACCCAGACAGGTCGACTCTGGAAACACCATATATTTT
cdr3_aa: CASSPRQVDSGNTIYF

j_call: TRBJ1-4
clone_size: NA
v_call: TRBV7-9
cdr3_length: 18
d_call: TRBD1
cdr3_nt: TGTGCCAGCAGCCCATTTACAGGGGGATTGATAACTAATGAAAAACTGTTTTTT
cdr3_aa: CASSPFTGGLITNEKLFF

j_call: TRBJ2-2
clone_size: NA
v_call: TRBV5-4
cdr3_length: 17
d_call: TRBD1
cdr3_nt: TGTGCCAGCAGCCCCGGGACAGGGGTTCTTTACACCGGGGAGCTGTTTTTT
cdr3_aa: CASSPGTGVLYTGELFF

j_call: TRBJ1-4
clone_size: NA
v_call: TRBV30
cdr3_length: 16
d_call: NA
cdr3_nt: TGTGCCTGGAAAAGCGGGACACTTGCAACTAATGAAAAACTGTTTTTT
cdr3_aa: CAWKSGTLATNEKLFF

j_call: TRBJ2-3
clone_size: NA
v_call: TRBV7-6
cdr3_length: 16
d_call: TRBD2
cdr3_nt: TGTGCCAGCAGCTTAGACCTAGCGGGGGAAAAAGATACGCAGTATTTT
cdr3_aa: CASSLDLAGEKDTQYF

j_call: TRBJ2-1
clone_size: NA
v_call: TRBV6-1
cdr3_length: 16
d_call: TRBD2
cdr3_nt: TGTGCCAGCAGTGAATGGCGCGGGAGTACCTACAATGAGCAGTTCTTC
cdr3_aa: CASSEWRGSTYNEQFF

j_call: TRBJ2-2
clone_size: NA
v_call: TRBV7-9
cdr3_length: 15
d_call: NA
cdr3_nt: TGTGCCAGCAGCATAACGGGAAACGAGGTCGGGGAGCTGTTTTTT
cdr3_aa: CASSITGNEVGELFF

j_call: TRBJ1-1
clone_size: NA
v_call: TRBV20-1
cdr3_length: 11
d_call: NA
cdr3_nt: TGCAGTGCTGGGAAGGGGACTGAAGCTTTCTTT
cdr3_aa: CSAGKGTEAFF

j_call: TRBJ1-4
clone_size: NA
v_call: TRBV5-4
cdr3_length: 13
d_call: NA
cdr3_nt: TGTGCCAGCAGCTTGGACTCGGATGAAAAACTGTTTTTT
cdr3_aa: CASSLDSDEKLFF

j_call: TRBJ2-5
clone_size: NA
v_call: TRBV10-3
cdr3_length: 13
d_call: NA
cdr3_nt: TGTGCCATCAGTGAGGTCAGGGCAGAGACCCAGTACTTC
cdr3_aa: CAISEVRAETQYF

j_call: TRBJ2-3
clone_size: NA
v_call: TRBV19
cdr3_length: 14
d_call: NA
cdr3_nt: TGTGCCAGTAGTATAACAGGCCCCGGGGGTACGCAGTATTTT
cdr3_aa: CASSITGPGGTQYF

j_call: TRBJ2-1
clone_size: NA
v_call: TRBV7-8
cdr3_length: 15
d_call: TRBD2
cdr3_nt: TGTGCCAGCACCGCGGGAGGGGGATACTACAATGAGCAGTTCTTC
cdr3_aa: CASTAGGGYYNEQFF

j_call: TRBJ2-3
clone_size: NA
v_call: TRBV27
cdr3_length: 16
d_call: NA
cdr3_nt: TGTGCCAGCAGTTTATTCGGCAGGGGCAGCACAGATACGCAGTATTTT
cdr3_aa: CASSLFGRGSTDTQYF

j_call: TRBJ1-4
clone_size: NA
v_call: TRBV10-3
cdr3_length: 14
d_call: NA
cdr3_nt: TGTGCCATCAGTGAGAGGGGGAAGGATGAAAAACTGTTTTTT
cdr3_aa: CAISERGKDEKLFF

j_call: TRBJ2-5
clone_size: few
v_call: TRBV4-1
cdr3_length: 15
d_call: NA
cdr3_nt: TGCGCCAGCAGCCAAGTCGTCAGGGAAAGAGAGACCCAGTACTTC
cdr3_aa: CASSQVVRERETQYF

j_call: TRBJ1-2
clone_size: NA
v_call: TRBV4-3
cdr3_length: 15
d_call: NA
cdr3_nt: TGCGCCAGCAGCCAAGAATTGCGGCCCGCCTATGGCTACACCTTC
cdr3_aa: CASSQELRPAYGYTF

j_call: TRBJ2-2
clone_size: NA
v_call: TRBV29-1
cdr3_length: 16
d_call: TRBD2
cdr3_nt: TGCAGCGTCGCCGGGACTAGCGGGAGTAGGGCCGGGGAGCTGTTTTTT
cdr3_aa: CSVAGTSGSRAGELFF

j_call: TRBJ2-7
clone_size: NA
v_call: TRBV4-2
cdr3_length: 16
d_call: TRBD2
cdr3_nt: TGTGCCAGCAGCCAAGAAGCGGGACTTCCGTCCTACGAGCAGTACTTC
cdr3_aa: CASSQEAGLPSYEQYF

j_call: TRBJ2-2
clone_size: once
v_call: TRBV7-9
cdr3_length: 16
d_call: NA
cdr3_nt: TGTGCCAGCAGCGGACGCCGGGGGGCGGGCACCGGGGAGCTGTTTTTT
cdr3_aa: CASSGRRGAGTGELFF

j_call: TRBJ2-1
clone_size: NA
v_call: TRBV19
cdr3_length: 14
d_call: NA
cdr3_nt: TGTGCCAGTAGTTTGGACACCTACTACAATGAGCAGTTCTTC
cdr3_aa: CASSLDTYYNEQFF

j_call: TRBJ2-7
clone_size: NA
v_call: TRBV4-3
cdr3_length: 13
d_call: NA
cdr3_nt: TGCGCCAGCAGCCAAGATCGGGGTTACGAGCAGTACTTC
cdr3_aa: CASSQDRGYEQYF

j_call: TRBJ2-5
clone_size: NA
v_call: TRBV18
cdr3_length: 15
d_call: NA
cdr3_nt: TGTGCCAGCTCACCAACTTCCCCGGGGAGAGAGACCCAGTACTTC
cdr3_aa: CASSPTSPGRETQYF

j_call: TRBJ1-2
clone_size: few
v_call: TRBV19
cdr3_length: 14
d_call: NA
cdr3_nt: TGTGCCAGTAGTGTTGCCCCAGGGTACTATGGCTACACCTTC
cdr3_aa: CASSVAPGYYGYTF

j_call: TRBJ2-7
clone_size: NA
v_call: TRBV6-5
cdr3_length: 12
d_call: NA
cdr3_nt: TGTGCCAGCAGTCGAGACAGCTACGAGCAGTACTTC
cdr3_aa: CASSRDSYEQYF

j_call: TRBJ1-4
clone_size: NA
v_call: TRBV7-9
cdr3_length: 15
d_call: TRBD1
cdr3_nt: TGTGCCAGCAGCTTGGGACAGGTGGTTGGAGAAAAACTGTTTTTT
cdr3_aa: CASSLGQVVGEKLFF

j_call: TRBJ2-7
clone_size: NA
v_call: TRBV5-4
cdr3_length: 14
d_call: NA
cdr3_nt: TGTGCCAGCAGCTTGGGTCAGGGGCTAAACGAGCAGTACTTC
cdr3_aa: CASSLGQGLNEQYF